This TCR beta chain was captured in a study of blood T cell repertoires in COVID-19. Across the study: Samples taken during acute and convalescent COVID-19 were collected in the United States, Italy and Spain. The analysed material was cDNA or gDNA that came from T cells, B-cell-depleted T cells, or PBMCs.

V was cut by 5 bases and J by 1 base, with 5 bases left in between. Germline-derived CDR1 and CDR2 are GTSNPN and SVGIG (reference sequence). The CDR3 has 11 residues. The repertoire was sequenced with immunoSEQ multiplex PCR; TCRdb's copy has only in-frame clones and lacks some. Here the sample spans roughly 150,000 clones, around 85% being singletons. The chain has TRBV30 and TRBJ1-1; unclear D gene. This TCR was sampled from a man in his fifties or sixties with acute or convalescent COVID-19. The sequencing input was peripheral blood. The CDR3 is CAWLGNTEAFF. The DNA for the CDR3 is TGTGCCTGGCTCGGGAACACTGAAGCTTTCTTT.